Listed below are T cell receptor beta chains from one sample, sequenced in a study of cytomegalovirus exposure and HLA in healthy donors. TCRdb's copy holds only in-frame clones and misses some; the assay was immunoSEQ multiplex PCR. Of about 150,000 clones listed, about 77% are singletons. The material sequenced was PBMCs. The receptors here all came from a male donor in good health and CMV-seronegative. Each CDR3 is given with its conserved first and last residue. Each record gives: clone size, V gene, J gene, CDR3 length, D gene, CDR3 protein, CDR3 DNA. A D gene is named only where the DNA matches it firmly. Clone size is not always given. Where it is, it says once, few, many or a class for expanded clones.

>.|TRBV7-9|TRBJ2-7|14|TRBD2
CASTTGTRGGEQYF
TGTGCCAGCACCACCGGGACTAGGGGCGGCGAGCAGTACTTC
>few|TRBV29-1|TRBJ1-2|14|TRBD1
CSARQGSLNYGYTF
TGCAGCGCGCGACAGGGATCCCTTAACTATGGCTACACCTTC
>.|TRBV5-6|TRBJ1-1|18|TRBD1
CASSLEGHRTGRGPEAFF
TGTGCCAGCAGCTTGGAGGGACATCGGACAGGCCGGGGCCCTGAAGCTTTCTTT
>few|TRBV9|TRBJ1-2|15|.
CASSVAREEVYGYTF
TGTGCCAGCAGCGTAGCCAGGGAAGAAGTCTATGGCTACACCTTC
>.|TRBV4-1|TRBJ1-1|15|TRBD1
CASSQRQGAGTEAFF
TGCGCCAGCAGCCAGAGACAGGGGGCAGGCACTGAAGCTTTCTTT
>.|TRBV4-1|TRBJ2-1|17|.
CASSPERGYSSYNEQFF
TGCGCCAGCAGCCCAGAAAGGGGGTATAGCTCCTACAATGAGCAGTTCTTC
>.|TRBV28|TRBJ1-2|15|.
CASSLSVPQAYGYTF
TGTGCCAGCAGTTTATCCGTCCCCCAGGCCTATGGCTACACCTTC
>.|TRBV18|TRBJ1-2|14|.
CASSPPRGYYGYTF
TGTGCCAGCTCACCACCACGAGGGTACTATGGCTACACCTTC
>.|TRBV18|TRBJ1-2|14|.
CASGGQRANYGYTF
TGTGCCAGCGGCGGACAGCGAGCTAACTATGGCTACACCTTC
>.|TRBV4-2|TRBJ2-3|17|TRBD2
CASSPSGAGAVIDTQYF
TGTGCCAGCAGCCCCAGTGGAGCGGGGGCGGTGATAGATACGCAGTATTTT
>.|TRBV7-9|TRBJ2-2|13|.
CASSLAVTGELFF
TGTGCCAGCAGCCTGGCGGTAACCGGGGAGCTGTTTTTT
>once|TRBV4-3|TRBJ2-3|15|.
CASSQERARTDTQYF
TGCGCCAGCAGCCAAGAGAGGGCCCGCACAGATACGCAGTATTTT
>.|TRBV12-5|TRBJ2-1|11|.
CASGSLNEQFF
TGTGCTAGTGGCTCCCTCAATGAGCAGTTCTTC
>.|TRBV11-1|TRBJ1-1|14|.
CASRTRELNTEAFF
TGTGCCAGCAGGACACGGGAGCTGAACACTGAAGCTTTCTTT